Only one count was recorded for the clone carrying this T cell receptor beta chain. Antigen: not known. Repertoires were generated with immunoSEQ multiplex PCR, while TCRdb's copy carries only in-frame clones and drops some. The table records some 86,000 clones, roughly 86% of them present only once. The data stem from a study of T cell responses to AZD1222 COVID-19 vaccine. Study-level findings and limits: Breadth and depth of Spike-specific TCRs rose after two AZD1222 doses. Mostly white British, mostly female donors; authors suggested clonal diversity may be underestimated.

The trim removed 7 bases at V and 2 bases at J, leaving 1 base unmatched. The CDR3 loop spans 13 amino acids. The germline gives CDR1 MNHEY, CDR2 SVGAGI. Specimen: peripheral blood, collected 28 days after the second AZD1222 dose. V is TRBV6-5 and J is TRBJ2-2, with 7 bases matching TRBD2. The source of this sequence is an adult who received the AZD1222 COVID-19 vaccine. DNA of the CDR3: TGTGCCAGCACGGGGGGAAACACCGGGGAGCTGTTTTTT. Its translation: CASTGGNTGELFF.